Described below is a single TCR beta chain sequence and its context. Its antigen is not known. Trimming cost V 6 bases and J 4 bases, with 8 bases left between them. This CDR3 comprises 12 residues. Germline-derived CDR1 and CDR2 are SGHVS and FQNEAQ. These data are taken from a study of cytomegalovirus exposure and HLA in healthy donors. The PCR contained 60 Vbeta and 13 Jbeta primers. Method: immunoSEQ multiplex PCR; TCRdb's copy keeps in-frame clones and lacks some. The table includes about 160,000 clones, 79% detected once. Study-wide findings and caveats: Several of the most significant clusters appeared linked to common viral pathogens, based on a later analysis.

This TCR was sampled from a man between 40 and 49 years old in good health and CMV-seronegative. The chain couples TRBV7-8 to TRBJ2-3, with D tentatively TRBD2 (5 bases). Input material: PBMCs. The CDR3 reads CASRRAADTQYF. DNA of the CDR3: TGTGCCAGCAGACGAGCGGCAGATACGCAGTATTTT. Supplemented by reference TRBV7-8 and TRBJ2-3, the full variable domain reads GAGVSQSPRYKVAKRGQDVALRCDPISGHVSLFWYQQALGQGPEFLTYFQNEAQLDKSGLPSDRFFAERPEGSVSTLKIQRTQQEDSAVYLCASRRAADTQYFGPGTRLTVL.